Shown below are 28 T cell receptor beta chains from a single sample sequenced in a study of blood T cell repertoires in COVID-19. Sequenced by immunoSEQ multiplex PCR; TCRdb stores in-frame clones only, minus some. The sample has about 130,000 clones, 60% to 80% seen once. Sequenced: peripheral blood. The receptors come from a man of 80 years or more with COVID-19, enrolled during active disease.

This chain links TRBV6-5 with TRBJ1-2; 9 bases align to TRBD1. This CDR3 region has 12 residues. The V gene end was trimmed by 8 bases and the J gene end by 6 bases; junction bases not matched to a gene: 4. Germline values: CDR1 MNHEY, CDR2 SVGAGI. Written as DNA, the CDR3 is TGTGCCAGCGGGACAGGGCGGGATGGCTACACCTTC. It encodes CASGTGRDGYTF.

This clone was observed a few times. The chain uses TRBV6-2 or TRBV6-3 and TRBJ1-5; D is perhaps TRBD1 (6 bases). Germline V gene lookup returns CDR1 MNHEY and CDR2 SVGEGT. Trimming left V 0 bases short and J 2 bases short, with 14 bases between. This CDR3 region has 17 residues. CDR3 sequence: CASSYSLGQHRNQPQHF. CDR3 coding DNA: TGTGCCAGCAGTTACTCCTTAGGACAGCACCGCAATCAGCCCCAGCATTTT.

The J gene is TRBJ2-3, the V gene TRBV27, with 8 bases matching TRBD1. The CDR3 has 18 amino acids. The junction had 14 bases not matched to a gene; V was cut back by 5 bases and J by 1 base. Germline CDR1 reads MNHEY; CDR2 reads SMNVEV (reference sequence). CDR3 in amino acids: CASSPPPWTGFGTDTQYF. In DNA, the CDR3 is TGTGCCAGCAGTCCTCCTCCCTGGACAGGGTTCGGCACAGATACGCAGTATTTT.

This chain joins TRBV6-1 and TRBJ2-7; 7 bases map to TRBD2. V trimming: 3 bases; J trimming: 3 bases; junction bases outside the gene matches: 8. The length of the CDR3 is 15 residues. Germline CDR1 reads MNHNS; CDR2 reads SASEGT. For the CDR3, the DNA is TGTGCCAGCAGTGAGGGTGGGCCGGGAGGCTACGAGCAGTACTTC. This sequence encodes CASSEGGPGGYEQYF.

The chain carries TRBV28 and TRBJ1-2; D not resolved. V lost 5 bases, J lost 1 base, and 14 bases lay in between. Germline V gene sequence: CDR1 MDHEN, CDR2 SYDVKM. This CDR3 is built from 15 residues. The CDR3 DNA follows: TGTGCCAGCAGTCCAGAAACAGCCAGTAACTATGGCTACACCTTC. This gives the protein CASSPETASNYGYTF.

This chain joins TRBV7-6 and TRBJ1-1, with D maybe TRBD1 (5 bases). Trimming cost V 0 bases and J 0 bases, with 11 bases left between them. In germline, CDR1 is SGHVS, CDR2 FNYEAQ. The CDR3 runs to 16 residues. In DNA, the CDR3 is TGTGCCAGCAGCTTAGCCGCCGGGGGAATGAACACTGAAGCTTTCTTT. Amino acids: CASSLAAGGMNTEAFF. The full variable domain, completed using reference TRBV7-6 and TRBJ1-1, is GAGVSQSPRYKVTKRGQDVALRCDPISGHVSLYWYRQALGQGPEFLTYFNYEAQQDKSGLPNDRFSAERPEGSISTLTIQRTEQRDSAMYRCASSLAAGGMNTEAFFGQGTRLTVV.

The genes are TRBV7-6 and TRBJ2-7, with 7 nucleotides matching TRBD1. Unmatched junction bases numbered 17, after V lost 5 bases and J lost 4 bases. CDR1 and CDR2 from the germline V gene are SGHVS and FNYEAQ. The CDR3 sequence is 17 residues long. The DNA for the CDR3 is TGTGCCAGCAGCCCTAGGGCGGCTGGGACAGAGAGTTACGAGCAGTACTTC. This encodes CASSPRAAGTESYEQYF.

V and J are TRBV28 and TRBJ1-5, with 9 bases aligning to TRBD1. The ends lost 5 bases at V and 3 bases at J; junction bases unmatched: 8. From germline, CDR1 is MDHEN and CDR2 SYDVKM. The CDR3 consists of 16 residues. The CDR3 spells CASSPGTGSTNQPQHF. As DNA, the CDR3 is TGTGCCAGCAGTCCAGGGACAGGGAGTACCAATCAGCCCCAGCATTTT.

This clone was seen more than once but under ten times. The chain recombines TRBV7-2 with TRBJ2-5, with a tentative D call TRBD2 (5 bases). The CDR3 length is 14 residues. CDR1 SGHTA and CDR2 FQGNSA come from the germline V gene. The V and J ends lost 3 bases and 7 bases respectively, with 15 bases between them. The CDR3 nucleotides are TGTGCCAGCAGCTTGAATGTGGGGAGTGGGACCCAGTACTTC. Translated: CASSLNVGSGTQYF.

CDR3 DNA sequence: TGCAGCGTTGAGGGACAGGGTGAGCAGTTCTTC. It yields the protein CSVEGQGEQFF. The chain recombines TRBV29-1 with TRBJ2-1; TRBD1 matches at 9 bases. This CDR3 has 11 amino acids. V trimming: 3 bases; J trimming: 9 bases; junction bases outside the gene matches: 0. In germline, CDR1 is SQVTM, CDR2 ANQGSEA.

In DNA, the CDR3 is TGTGCCAGCAGCTTAGCAGTAGCGGGAGGGGTAGCCCGTGCTAGCACAGATACGCAGTATTTT. Its protein is CASSLAVAGGVARASTDTQYF. The chain links TRBV7-2 to TRBJ2-3; 11 bases align to TRBD2. CDR1 and CDR2 from the germline V gene are SGHTA and FQGNSA. V dropped 0 bases and J dropped 0; count of bases not matched to a gene: 14. This CDR3 is 21 amino acids long.

This sequence joins TRBV11-3 and TRBJ2-1, with D possibly being TRBD2 (6 bases). The CDR3 is made up of 13 amino acids. Germline V gene lookup returns CDR1 SGHNT and CDR2 YENEEA. Trimming cost V 4 bases and J 6 bases, with 10 bases left between them. This CDR3 is CASSSRDSNEQFF. DNA of the CDR3: TGTGCCAGCAGCTCCCGGGACTCCAATGAGCAGTTCTTC.

The CDR3 sequence is CASSIQGPLHYGYTF. CDR3 coding DNA: TGTGCCAGCAGTATACAGGGGCCCCTACACTATGGCTACACCTTC. The V and J genes are TRBV28 and TRBJ1-2; 7 bases align to TRBD1. Germline values: CDR1 MDHEN, CDR2 SYDVKM. This CDR3 contains 15 residues. Trimming removed 5 bases from V and 3 bases from J; junction bases left unmatched: 9.

The rearrangement joins TRBV5-5 to TRBJ2-7, with 9 bases fitting TRBD1. The CDR3 runs 16 residues. V shed 2 bases and J 4 bases; nucleotides not matched to a gene: 10. Germline CDR1 reads SGHKS; CDR2 reads YYEKEE (reference sequence). CDR3 in amino acids: CASSFLPGQGLYEQYF. For the CDR3, the DNA is TGTGCCAGCAGCTTTTTACCGGGACAGGGACTTTACGAGCAGTACTTC. Using reference TRBV5-5 and TRBJ2-7 for the parts outside the CDR3, the full variable domain is DAGVTQSPTHLIKTRGQQVTLRCSPISGHKSVSWYQQVLGQGPQFIFQYYEKEERGRGNFPDRFSARQFPNYSSELNVNALLLGDSALYLCASSFLPGQGLYEQYFGPGTRLTVT.

The CDR3 loop reads CASSIRGQGAYNEQFF. DNA of the CDR3: TGTGCCAGTAGTATACGAGGACAGGGTGCCTACAATGAGCAGTTCTTC. The chain employs TRBV19 and TRBJ2-1, with 8 bases that match TRBD1. The junction had 5 bases not matched to a gene; V was cut back by 2 bases and J by 2 bases. Germline loops: CDR1 LNHDA, CDR2 SQIVND (reference sequence). CDR3 length: 16 residues.

The chain uses TRBV7-9 and TRBJ1-1; TRBD1 is a possible D gene (5 bases). This CDR3 contains 14 residues. Germline V gene data show CDR1 as SEHNR and CDR2 as FQNEAQ (reference sequence). The V gene lost 3 bases and the J gene lost 4 bases, with 12 bases spanning the gap. Here the CDR3 reads CASSLMGGATEAFF. CDR3 bases: TGTGCCAGCAGCTTGATGGGCGGGGCCACTGAAGCTTTCTTT.

The rearrangement links TRBV27 to TRBJ1-2; D is uncertain. Germline V gives CDR1 MNHEY, CDR2 SMNVEV (reference sequence). This CDR3 region has 13 residues. V shed 2 bases and J shed 9 bases, with 13 bases lying between them. Here the CDR3 DNA reads TGTGCCAGCAGTTTAAGCGGTTTACGCAGCTACACCTTC. Its translation: CASSLSGLRSYTF.

The chain is built from TRBV29-1 and TRBJ1-1; D not resolved. With 4 bases removed from V and 0 bases from J, the gap between germline ends came to 6 bases. Germline V gene data show CDR1 as SQVTM and CDR2 as ANQGSEA. CDR3 length: 12 residues. The CDR3 loop reads CSVVAMNTEAFF. CDR3 nucleotides: TGCAGCGTTGTAGCAATGAACACTGAAGCTTTCTTT.

The chain couples TRBV10-2 to TRBJ2-1; TRBD2 aligns across 15 bases. J lost 10 bases, V lost 2 bases, and 0 bases had no gene match. The germline gives CDR1 WSHSY, CDR2 SAAADI. The CDR3 covers 14 residues. The CDR3 bases are TGCGCCAGCAGTGAGGGACTAGCGGGGGGGGAGCAGTTCTTC. This encodes CASSEGLAGGEQFF.

This chain uses TRBV3-1 (or the pseudogene TRBV3-2) with TRBJ1-2; 7 bases match TRBD1. CDR1 LGHDT and CDR2 YNNKEL come from the germline V gene (reference sequence). J lost 8 bases, V lost 1 base, and 7 bases had no gene match. This CDR3 region has 14 residues. The CDR3 spells CASSQGQGMGGYTF. The CDR3 DNA is TGTGCCAGCAGCCAAGGACAGGGAATGGGGGGCTACACCTTC.

The chain employs TRBV6-2 or TRBV6-3 and TRBJ2-5; 14 bases align to TRBD2. This CDR3 contains 15 residues. V dropped 5 bases and J dropped 4; count of bases not matched to a gene: 3. Germline lookup yields CDR1 MNHEY and CDR2 SVGEGT. CDR3 DNA sequence: TGTGCCAGCAGTGGACTAGCGGGAGGTGGAGAGACCCAGTACTTC. Its protein product is CASSGLAGGGETQYF.

This clone was seen a few times. J is TRBJ2-7 and V is TRBV7-2, with 7 positions matching TRBD1. The germline gives CDR1 SGHTA, CDR2 FQGNSA. V was clipped by 2 bases and J by 2 bases; unmatched bases: 6. The CDR3 consists of 15 residues. CDR3 DNA sequence: TGTGCCAGCAGCTTAAAGGCGACAGGGACCTACGAGCAGTACTTC. Protein sequence: CASSLKATGTYEQYF.

In its sample, this clone was seen once. The J gene is TRBJ2-1, the V gene TRBV5-6, with D possibly matching TRBD2 (5 bases). The germline gives CDR1 SGHDT, CDR2 YYEEEE. CDR3 size: 16 residues. Between the trimmed V and J ends, which lost 0 bases and 6 bases, there was a span of 16 bases. Here the CDR3 DNA reads TGTGCCAGCAGCTTGGGCGGCGGGTGGGGTCTCAATGAGCAGTTCTTC. Translation: CASSLGGGWGLNEQFF.

The chain has TRBV21-1 and TRBJ1-4; TRBD1, the table's D call, lacks a check against the DNA. TRBV21-1 is a known pseudogene. The CDR3 is made up of 16 amino acids. The CDR3 loop is CASSKGGTGDNEKLFF. Written as DNA, the CDR3 is TGTGCCAGCAGCAAAGGGGGGACAGGCGATAATGAAAAACTGTTTTTT.

This clone was counted between two and nine times. The chain is built from TRBV5-1 and TRBJ1-2; perhaps TRBD1 as D (5 bases). CDR3 length: 14 amino acids. V lost 4 bases and J lost 2, with 12 bases in between. Per germline, CDR1 SGHRS and CDR2 YFSETQ. CDR3 loop: CASSPLTVNYGYTF. The CDR3 DNA is TGCGCCAGCAGCCCCCTGACAGTCAACTATGGCTACACCTTC.

This clone came up a few times. The V gene is TRBV24-1, the J gene TRBJ2-2, with a tentative D call TRBD1 (6 bases). The germline V and J ends were trimmed by 3 bases and 4 bases, with 11 bases remaining between them. Per the germline V gene, CDR1 is KGHDR and CDR2 is SFDVKD. This CDR3 is built from 15 residues. The CDR3 sequence is CATSDRQAPTGELFF. For the CDR3, the DNA is TGTGCCACCAGTGATCGACAGGCGCCCACCGGGGAGCTGTTTTTT.

The rearrangement joins TRBV10-2 to TRBJ1-5, with D maybe TRBD1 (5 bases). V was pared by 3 bases and J by 2 bases, with 11 bases between. The V gene's germline CDR1 is WSHSY and CDR2 SAAADI. This CDR3 has 15 residues. The CDR3 coding sequence is TGCGCCAGCAGTGATGGGGGGGGAGGCAATCAGCCCCAGCATTTT. Amino acids: CASSDGGGGNQPQHF.

The V gene is TRBV7-9, the J gene TRBJ2-1, with D maybe TRBD2 (6 bases). V lost 6 bases and J 0 bases, leaving 12 bases between the germline ends. CDR1 and CDR2 (germline): SEHNR, FQNEAQ (reference sequence). The CDR3 covers 15 residues. Here the CDR3 reads CASRGLASSYNEQFF. For the CDR3, the DNA is TGTGCCAGCAGGGGACTCGCTAGCTCCTACAATGAGCAGTTCTTC. The variable domain in full, completed from reference TRBV7-9 and TRBJ2-1, reads DTGVSQNPRHKITKRGQNVTFRCDPISEHNRLYWYRQTLGQGPEFLTYFQNEAQLEKSRLLSDRFSAERPKGSFSTLEIQRTEQGDSAMYLCASRGLASSYNEQFFGPGTRLTVL.